Each of the 21 T cell receptor beta chains below was sequenced from the same sample in a study of early T cells in non-severe SARS-CoV-2 infection. Each CDR3 protein is one row after TCRdb ran MiXCR on the 5' RACE reads. The sample records about 56,000 distinct CDR3 sequences, less than 15% being singletons. Sample: whole blood, taken at baseline. Receptor source: an adult who was a healthcare worker with PCR-confirmed SARS-CoV-2 infection or an uninfected control (not recorded which).

There are a few counts of this clonotype. The chain recombines TRBV2 with TRBJ2-5; 8 nucleotides align to TRBD1. CDR3 length: 13 residues. V shed 6 bases, J shed 5 bases, and the junction held 5 bases outside the gene matches. Germline V gives CDR1 SNHLY, CDR2 FYNNEI. The CDR3 is CASSPRGRETQYF. CDR3 DNA: TGTGCCAGCAGCCCCAGGGGGCGGGAGACCCAGTACTTC.

This chain links TRBV28 with TRBJ2-1; D possibly corresponds to TRBD1 (6 bases). The V gene lost 3 bases and the J gene lost 7 bases, with 13 bases spanning the gap. From germline, CDR1 is MDHEN and CDR2 SYDVKM. The CDR3 length is 14 residues. The CDR3: CASSFMAGVNEQFF. The DNA of the CDR3 is TGTGCCAGCAGTTTTATGGCAGGGGTTAATGAGCAGTTCTTC.

V and J are TRBV20-1 and TRBJ2-5, with TRBD2 identical over 8 bases. The ends lost 5 bases at V and 2 bases at J; junction bases unmatched: 4. The germline V gene has CDR1 DFQATT and CDR2 SNEGSKA (reference sequence). The CDR3 runs to 13 residues. The CDR3, as DNA: TGCAGTGCTCCCCCGGGAGGGCAAGAGACCCAGTACTTC. Translated, it gives CSAPPGGQETQYF.

This clonotype has at least ten counts. The J gene is TRBJ2-3, the V gene TRBV20-1, with TRBD2 matching over 8 bases. CDR1 is DFQATT, CDR2 SNEGSKA, per germline (reference sequence). This CDR3 is 13 amino acids long. V lost 5 bases and J lost 1; bases outside the gene matches: 2. The CDR3, as DNA: TGCAGTGCTCTGACTAGCGGCACAGATACGCAGTATTTT. Its protein is CSALTSGTDTQYF.

The chain employs TRBV20-1 and TRBJ2-1; D perhaps matches TRBD2 (5 bases). From germline, CDR1 is DFQATT and CDR2 SNEGSKA (reference sequence). The CDR3 extends over 12 amino acids. Trimming pared 3 bases from V and 6 bases from J, leaving 9 bases between. The chain's CDR3 is CSARPGGNEQFF. As DNA, the CDR3 is TGCAGTGCTAGGCCAGGAGGCAATGAGCAGTTCTTC.

The gene calls are TRBV5-5 and TRBJ2-1; 7 bases line up with TRBD2. This CDR3 comprises 15 residues. The V gene's germline CDR1 is SGHKS and CDR2 YYEKEE (reference sequence). The J segment lost 9 bases and the V segment lost 3 bases, leaving 12 bases of the junction unmatched. The CDR3: CASSSEGLSYREQFF. Here the CDR3 DNA reads TGTGCCAGCAGCTCCGAGGGACTATCATACCGTGAGCAGTTCTTC.

This clonotype was recorded a few times. The chain combines TRBV5-5 with TRBJ2-5; D might be TRBD1 (6 bases). V gave up 5 bases and J gave up 3 bases, with 17 bases separating them. The CDR3 sequence is 15 residues long. Germline CDR1 SGHKS, CDR2 YYEKEE (reference sequence). CDR3 residues: CASRVGLQGKETQYF. In nucleotides, the CDR3 is TGTGCCAGCAGGGTAGGCCTACAGGGTAAAGAGACCCAGTACTTC.

This clonotype was seen repeatedly, ten times or more. This rearrangement joins TRBV30 to TRBJ2-1; possible D gene TRBD2, 6 bases. The V gene lost 5 bases and the J gene lost 12 bases, with 14 bases spanning the gap. The germline CDR1 and CDR2 sequences are GTSNPN and SVGIG (reference sequence). The CDR3 runs to 11 residues. The CDR3 nucleotides read TGTGCCTGGGGCCACCGGGACTCGCAGTTCTTC. The encoded protein is CAWGHRDSQFF.

There are a few counts of this clonotype. The chain couples TRBV12-3 or TRBV12-4 to TRBJ1-2, with no clear D. V was trimmed by 2 bases and J by 7 bases, leaving 11 bases between them. The CDR3 contains 13 residues. Here the CDR3 DNA reads TGTGCCAGCAGTTTAACGAAGGGAGCTGGCTACACCTTC. It encodes CASSLTKGAGYTF.

This chain joins TRBV19 and TRBJ2-1; the match to TRBD2 covers 9 bases. CDR1 and CDR2 (germline): LNHDA, SQIVND (reference sequence). V dropped 3 bases and J dropped 5; count of bases not matched to a gene: 8. The CDR3 has 16 amino acids. The CDR3 DNA reads as TGTGCCAGTAGTATTGATAGCGGGGGATCCAACAATGAGCAGTTCTTC. Amino acid sequence: CASSIDSGGSNNEQFF.

On this clonotype: At one boundary the junction diverges from the germline segment, which might be a read error. The chain has TRBV6-1 and TRBJ1-1, with a tentative D call TRBD1 (6 bases). Germline V gene data show CDR1 as MNHNS and CDR2 as SASEGT. This CDR3 has 13 amino acids. The CDR3 nucleotides read TGTGCCAGCACTCAACTCGGGGACACCGAAGCTTTCTTT. The encoded protein is CASTQLGDTEAFF.

This clonotype was detected ten times or more. V usage is TRBV12-3 or TRBV12-4 and J usage is TRBJ1-1, with unresolved D. Trimming left V 6 bases short and J 1 base short, with 9 bases between. The CDR3 is 13 amino acids. CDR3 residues: CASSRTQNTEAFF. The CDR3, as DNA: TGTGCCAGCAGCCGCACACAGAACACTGAAGCTTTCTTT.

The chain recombines TRBV27 with TRBJ2-7; TRBD2 might be the D (6 bases). CDR3 length equals 13 residues. Germline values: CDR1 MNHEY, CDR2 SMNVEV (reference sequence). V lost 5 bases and J lost 4, with 12 bases in between. CDR3 sequence reads: CASSPLGRYEQYF. Here the CDR3 DNA reads TGTGCCAGCAGTCCCCTAGGGAGGTACGAGCAGTACTTC.

This clonotype was seen at least ten times. This sequence joins TRBV7-6 and TRBJ2-3; D remains ambiguous. CDR3 length: 14 residues. V lost 1 base to trimming and J lost 0 bases, with 5 bases between them. Germline lookup yields CDR1 SGHVS and CDR2 FNYEAQ. The CDR3 DNA reads as TGTGCCAGCAGCTTAGACCCTAGCACAGATACGCAGTATTTT. Translation: CASSLDPSTDTQYF.

This clonotype was seen repeatedly, ten times or more. The chain links TRBV25-1 to TRBJ1-5, with D hard to call. Looked up from germline, CDR1 is MGHDK and CDR2 is SYGVNS. The CDR3 runs to 12 residues. Trimming pared 8 bases from V and 4 bases from J, leaving 9 bases between. CDR3 DNA sequence: TGTGCCAGCGGAATCGGAAATCAGCCCCAGCATTTT. This gives the protein CASGIGNQPQHF.

The chain uses TRBV20-1 and TRBJ2-7; 11 positions match TRBD2. Germline-derived CDR1 and CDR2 are DFQATT and SNEGSKA (reference sequence). This CDR3 contains 15 residues. Trimming cost V 6 bases and J 7 bases; bases outside gene matches: 14. The CDR3 sequence: CSARHTSGSIGEQYF. DNA of the CDR3: TGCAGTGCCCGACATACTAGCGGGAGTATTGGGGAGCAGTACTTC.

V gene TRBV7-9 combines with J gene TRBJ2-1; D gene uncertain. This CDR3 has 14 amino acids. Trimming took off 7 bases at V and 0 bases at J, with 10 bases between the two ends. Germline assignment: CDR1 SEHNR and CDR2 FQNEAQ (reference sequence). For the CDR3, the DNA is TGTGCCAGCACCATGTGGGACTCCTACAATGAGCAGTTCTTC. This encodes CASTMWDSYNEQFF.

This chain joins TRBV20-1 and TRBJ2-7; no clear D gene. CDR1 DFQATT and CDR2 SNEGSKA come from the germline V gene (reference sequence). Trimming took 3 bases from V and 0 from J, leaving 15 bases between them. This CDR3 is 15 amino acids long. The CDR3 nucleotides are TGCAGTGCTAGTTTTGGCAGACGAAGCTCCTACGAGCAGTACTTC. Protein sequence: CSASFGRRSSYEQYF.

This clonotype came up many times. The chain is built from TRBV20-1 and TRBJ1-1; TRBD1 is a possible D gene (5 bases). V was clipped by 5 bases and J by 6 bases, with 19 bases between them. The CDR3 extends over 14 amino acids. The germline CDR1 and CDR2 sequences are DFQATT and SNEGSKA (reference sequence). CDR3 residues: CSAQRAGSQSEAFF. The CDR3 DNA reads TGCAGTGCTCAACGGGCAGGGTCCCAATCTGAAGCTTTCTTT.

The J gene is TRBJ2-7, the V gene TRBV29-1; TRBD2 is a possible D gene (6 bases). This CDR3 spans 14 amino acids. CDR1 is SQVTM, CDR2 ANQGSEA, per germline. V was trimmed by 6 bases and J by 6 bases, leaving 21 bases between them. The CDR3 bases are TGCAGCGTCCTTCGGGAGCTTCAGTCGGGCGAGCAGTACTTC. It codes for CSVLRELQSGEQYF.

By share, this clonotype ranks as medium-sized. The chain has TRBV4-3 and TRBJ1-1; TRBD1 matches 11 bases. The CDR3 runs 15 residues. V lost 0 bases and J lost 11; bases outside the gene matches: 8. From germline, CDR1 is LGHNA and CDR2 YSLEER. CDR3 bases: TGCGCCAGCAGCCAAGATCTGGACAGGGGGCTGGAGGCTTTCTTT. Its protein is CASSQDLDRGLEAFF.